These 18 T cell receptor beta chains were sequenced from one sample in a study of T cell repertoires in cytomegalovirus infection. These TCRs are of unknown antigen specificity. TCRdb called the reads again in MiXCR, with one record for every CDR3 protein. The sample consists of 150,000 to 200,000 distinct CDR3 sequences, less than 25% of them appearing once. The material was CD8+ T cells from cultured PBMCs, obtained from culture after CMV antigen stimulation. These receptors originate from a human donor in good health (CMV status not recorded). Some clones in this sample may be carry-over from other donors' samples.

This clonotype has more than one count but fewer than ten. This chain links TRBV18 with TRBJ2-3, with TRBD2 identical over 7 bases. V trimming: 2 bases; J trimming: 2 bases; junction bases outside the gene matches: 4. The CDR3 is 15 residues long. Germline CDR1 is KGHSH and CDR2 is LQKENI. DNA for the CDR3: TGTGCCAGCTCACCATCTGGGACTATCACAGATACGCAGTATTTT. It encodes CASSPSGTITDTQYF.

The sample holds a few counts of this clonotype. The chain couples TRBV27 to TRBJ1-4, with D hard to call. The V gene lost 2 bases and the J gene lost 4 bases, with 11 bases spanning the gap. Per the germline V gene, CDR1 is MNHEY and CDR2 is SMNVEV (reference sequence). This CDR3 has 15 residues. CDR3 sequence reads: CASSLVLSLNEKLFF. CDR3 nucleotides: TGTGCCAGCAGTTTAGTATTGAGCCTTAATGAAAAACTGTTTTTT.

In its sample, this clonotype was seen a few times. The rearrangement links TRBV7-2 to TRBJ2-3, with D unresolved. V was cut by 3 bases and J by 2 bases, with 3 bases left in between. The CDR3 spans 12 residues. From germline, CDR1 is SGHTA and CDR2 FQGNSA. The CDR3 sequence is CASSLHTDTQYF. As DNA, the CDR3 is TGTGCCAGCAGCTTGCACACAGATACGCAGTATTTT.

This clonotype was counted many times. The chain has TRBV7-9 and TRBJ2-1, with D tentatively TRBD2 (6 bases). Deletions cut 0 bases from V and 5 bases from J, with 14 bases between. Germline V gene data show CDR1 as SEHNR and CDR2 as FQNEAQ (reference sequence). The CDR3 length is 16 residues. The CDR3 spells CASSLAPAGSNNEQFF. In DNA, the CDR3 is TGTGCCAGCAGCTTAGCCCCTGCGGGGTCGAACAATGAGCAGTTCTTC.

In this sample, this clonotype turned up a few times. V gene TRBV7-8 combines with J gene TRBJ1-1, with TRBD1 matching 7 bases. The V gene's germline CDR1 is SGHVS and CDR2 FQNEAQ. The CDR3 has 15 amino acids. The junction had 7 bases not matched to a gene; V was cut back by 5 bases and J by 1 base. The CDR3 coding sequence is TGTGCCAGCAGCCCTAGTCCAGGGGGGAACACTGAAGCTTTCTTT. As protein: CASSPSPGGNTEAFF.

The V gene is TRBV7-9, the J gene TRBJ1-2; D uncertain. This CDR3 is built from 15 residues. Germline V CDR1 and CDR2: SEHNR, FQNEAQ (reference sequence). V was cut by 0 bases and J by 3 bases, with 11 bases left in between. The CDR3 sequence: CASSLAEGRYYGYTF. CDR3 nucleotides: TGTGCCAGCAGCTTAGCGGAAGGACGGTACTATGGCTACACCTTC. The full variable domain, rest sourced from reference TRBV7-9 and TRBJ1-2, is DTGVSQNPRHKITKRGQNVTFRCDPISEHNRLYWYRQTLGQGPEFLTYFQNEAQLEKSRLLSDRFSAERPKGSFSTLEIQRTEQGDSAMYLCASSLAEGRYYGYTFGSGTRLTVV.

In its sample, this clonotype was seen a few times. CDR3 in amino acids: CASNGGYDEQYF. The CDR3 nucleotides are TGTGCCAGCAACGGGGGGTACGACGAGCAGTACTTC. The chain carries TRBV25-1 and TRBJ2-7; 7 positions agree with TRBD2. The CDR3 has 12 amino acids. Per germline, CDR1 MGHDK and CDR2 SYGVNS. V lost 7 bases and J lost 5; bases outside the gene matches: 5.

V and J are TRBV9 and TRBJ1-1; D not resolved. V dropped 0 bases and J dropped 5 bases, with 8 bases sitting between them. CDR3 length: 13 residues. CDR1 and CDR2 (germline): SGDLS, YYNGEE. Here the CDR3 reads CASSVGTRTEAFF. CDR3 DNA sequence: TGTGCCAGCAGCGTAGGAACAAGGACTGAAGCTTTCTTT.

The chain is built from TRBV6-1 and TRBJ2-7, with D unclear. CDR1 and CDR2 from the germline V gene are MNHNS and SASEGT. This CDR3 comprises 14 residues. The V end was cut by 5 bases, the J end by 1 base, with 12 bases between. CDR3 protein: CASSWAWDSYEQYF. CDR3 sequence (DNA): TGTGCCAGCAGTTGGGCCTGGGATTCCTACGAGCAGTACTTC.

This clonotype was recorded a few times. This chain connects TRBV4-1 to TRBJ2-3; possibly TRBD1 or TRBD2 for D (5 bases each). In germline, CDR1 is MGHRA, CDR2 YSYEKL. V lost 5 bases to trimming and J lost 0 bases, with 15 bases between them. The CDR3 covers 16 residues. The CDR3 coding sequence is TGCGCCAGCAGCTACCGGGACGGAGGTAGCACAGATACGCAGTATTTT. The encoded protein is CASSYRDGGSTDTQYF.

The V call is TRBV20-1, the J call TRBJ2-7, with 10 bases matching TRBD2. Trimming cost V 3 bases and J 3 bases; bases outside gene matches: 5. This CDR3 is built from 14 residues. CDR1 and CDR2 (germline): DFQATT, SNEGSKA (reference sequence). The CDR3 sequence: CSARALAGDYEQYF. The DNA for the CDR3 is TGCAGTGCTAGGGCCCTAGCGGGGGACTACGAGCAGTACTTC.

This clonotype was detected a few times. The J gene is TRBJ2-7, the V gene TRBV4-3, with D perhaps matching TRBD1 or TRBD2 (6 bases each). Germline-derived CDR1 and CDR2 are LGHNA and YSLEER. The length of the CDR3 is 18 residues. Trimming shortened V by 0 bases and J by 0 bases, and 18 bases separated the two germline ends. The CDR3 here is CASSQDAGSGTISYEQYF. The CDR3 nucleotides are TGCGCCAGCAGCCAAGATGCGGGGTCCGGGACAATCTCCTACGAGCAGTACTTC.

This clonotype has more than one count but fewer than ten. V usage is TRBV7-2 and J usage is TRBJ1-1, with a possible D match to TRBD1 (5 bases). The CDR3 runs to 14 residues. Germline CDR1 is SGHTA and CDR2 is FQGNSA. Between the trimmed V and J ends, which lost 3 bases and 0 bases, there was a span of 8 bases. CDR3 bases: TGTGCCAGCAGCTTGGGGGTTTTGAACACTGAAGCTTTCTTT. Its translation is CASSLGVLNTEAFF.

V usage is TRBV12-3 or TRBV12-4 and J usage is TRBJ2-5, with a tentative D call TRBD1 (6 bases). The V gene lost 1 base and the J gene lost 5 bases, with 17 bases spanning the gap. The CDR3 runs to 16 residues. Written as DNA, the CDR3 is TGTGCCAGCAGTTTAGGTTCGCCGACAGGTCGGGAGACCCAGTACTTC. The encoded protein is CASSLGSPTGRETQYF.

There are a few counts of this clonotype. This chain uses TRBV6-1 with TRBJ1-2, with TRBD1 matching 8 bases. V dropped 2 bases and J dropped 6; count of bases not matched to a gene: 11. The CDR3 has 16 residues. Germline loops: CDR1 MNHNS, CDR2 SASEGT. The CDR3 DNA reads as TGTGCCAGCAGTGAAATTGGGACAGGCCCTTGGGATGGCTACACCTTC. Translation gives CASSEIGTGPWDGYTF.

This clonotype was seen once. The chain has TRBV11-2 and TRBJ2-1; 9 bases line up with TRBD2. V trimming: 1 base; J trimming: 3 bases; junction bases outside the gene matches: 7. CDR1 and CDR2 from the germline V gene are SGHAT and FQNNGV. The CDR3 length is 17 residues. The CDR3 bases are TGTGCCAGCAGCTTAGGTAGGCGGGAGGGCCGCTACAATGAGCAGTTCTTC. Its translation is CASSLGRREGRYNEQFF.

This chain joins TRBV7-9 and TRBJ1-2, with TRBD1 matching 11 bases. V lost 6 bases and J lost 8; bases outside the gene matches: 14. The CDR3 consists of 16 residues. CDR1 is SEHNR and CDR2 is FQNEAQ in the germline V gene (reference sequence). The CDR3 is CASSQGQGEPTRGYTF. In DNA, the CDR3 is TGTGCCAGCAGTCAGGGACAGGGGGAACCGACTCGCGGCTACACCTTC.

A single count supports this clonotype. CDR3 sequence reads: CASSSPTSGGPYEQYF. The CDR3 region has the DNA TGTGCCAGCAGCTCACCGACTAGCGGGGGCCCCTACGAGCAGTACTTC. V is TRBV7-6 and J is TRBJ2-7; TRBD2 matches at 12 bases. The germline V gene has CDR1 SGHVS and CDR2 FNYEAQ. This CDR3 has 16 amino acids. Losses at the gene ends were 4 bases for V and 2 bases for J; bases not matched to a gene: 6.